The next 2 T cell receptor beta chains were all read from a single sample in a study of human T cells and chemical hapten exposure. Time point indicated: patch test 1, 2 weeks after DPC sensitization. Documented treatment: therapeutic diphenylcyclopropenone sensitization with weekly scalp DPC. One entry per CDR3 protein results from TCRdb running MiXCR on the RACE reads. The sample holds tens of thousands of distinct CDR3 sequences, about 6.8% seen once. The material was whole blood, obtained in connection with sensitization to the hapten diphenylcyclopropenone (DPC). These receptors were taken from a woman aged 30 to 39 with alopecia areata. Some clones in this sample may be carry-over from other donors' samples.

CDR3 sequence reads: CSARELFRGLTNEKLFF. The CDR3 DNA reads as TGCAGTGCTAGAGAGCTTTTCCGGGGGCTAACTAATGAAAAACTGTTTTTT. The rearrangement uses TRBV20-1 and TRBJ1-4; a possible D gene is TRBD1 (6 bases). Germline assignment: CDR1 DFQATT and CDR2 SNEGSKA (reference sequence). Trimming removed 0 bases from V and 1 base from J, with 15 bases in between. This CDR3 spans 17 amino acids.

V usage is TRBV9 and J usage is TRBJ2-3; weak D call: TRBD1 (6 bases). Germline V CDR1 and CDR2: SGDLS, YYNGEE. There are 18 residues in the CDR3. Trimming cost V 0 bases and J 0 bases, with 17 bases left between them. The CDR3 is CASSVGAGARSSTDTQYF. The DNA of the CDR3 is TGTGCCAGCAGCGTAGGGGCAGGGGCCCGGTCTAGCACAGATACGCAGTATTTT.